Below are 9 T cell receptor beta chains sequenced from a single sample in a study of T cells in Graves' hyperthyroidism and ophthalmopathy. RNA transcripts yielded amplified TCR beta CDR3 regions. A first-round RT-PCR of the TCR CDR3 used the HTBI primer set. TCRdb re-called the multiplex PCR reads with MiXCR, one entry per CDR3 protein. The data hold some 300,000 distinct CDR3 sequences, with around a sixth observed a single time. Sequenced sample: blood. The source is a man younger than 45 with Graves' hyperthyroidism.

The J gene is TRBJ2-2, the V gene TRBV19, with D possibly TRBD2 on 6 matching bases. Trimming cost V 3 bases and J 4 bases, with 12 bases left between them. The CDR3 is made up of 15 amino acids. In germline, CDR1 is LNHDA, CDR2 SQIVND (reference sequence). The CDR3 coding sequence is TGTGCCAGTAGTATTGAGGCGGGATCCACCGGGGAGCTGTTTTTT. Its translation is CASSIEAGSTGELFF.

This clonotype was observed many times. This chain joins TRBV12-3 or TRBV12-4 and TRBJ1-6, with a weak D call TRBD1 (6 bases). The CDR3 contains 14 residues. V was cut by 7 bases and J by 7 bases, with 14 bases left in between. The CDR3 DNA reads as TGTGCCAGCACCAAAGACAGGAACAATTCACCCCTCCACTTT. It translates to CASTKDRNNSPLHF.

This chain joins TRBV20-1 and TRBJ2-3, with 10 bases lining up with TRBD2. V shed 5 bases and J 4 bases; nucleotides not matched to a gene: 6. The CDR3 is 14 amino acids. Germline CDR1 and CDR2: DFQATT and SNEGSKA (reference sequence). DNA of the CDR3: TGCAGTGCTGGAGCGGGAGGGCGCGCAGATACGCAGTATTTT. Amino acid sequence: CSAGAGGRADTQYF.

This clonotype was observed many times. V is TRBV28 and J is TRBJ2-7; D tentatively fits TRBD1 or TRBD2 (5 bases each). The CDR3 is 15 residues long. CDR1 MDHEN and CDR2 SYDVKM come from the germline V gene. Trimming pared 4 bases from V and 2 bases from J, leaving 15 bases between. CDR3 bases: TGTGCCAGCAGTTCCCCCCGGGACCGCCCCTACGAGCAGTACTTC. It translates to CASSSPRDRPYEQYF.

This clonotype came up a few times. The chain has TRBV6-1 and TRBJ1-5; no clear D gene. CDR3 length: 12 amino acids. In germline, CDR1 is MNHNS, CDR2 SASEGT. V lost 5 bases and J 3 bases, leaving 5 bases between the germline ends. CDR3 coding DNA: TGTGCCAGCAGTACCTCCAATCAGCCCCAGCATTTT. It yields the protein CASSTSNQPQHF.

The genes are TRBV28 and TRBJ2-3, with a weak D call TRBD2 (6 bases). V was cut by 7 bases and J by 1 base, with 15 bases left in between. This CDR3 has 15 residues. Germline values: CDR1 MDHEN, CDR2 SYDVKM. The CDR3, as DNA: TGTGCCAGCACTCTTAGCGGAATTGGCACAGATACGCAGTATTTT. It translates to CASTLSGIGTDTQYF.

The J gene is TRBJ2-2, the V gene TRBV12-3 or TRBV12-4; D is perhaps TRBD1 (6 bases). This CDR3 comprises 18 residues. The V and J ends lost 2 bases and 1 base respectively, with 17 bases between them. CDR3 DNA sequence: TGTGCCAGCAGTTTACCTACAGGGTGGACGGTGAACACCGGGGAGCTGTTTTTT. Translating it yields CASSLPTGWTVNTGELFF.

Ten or more counts support this clonotype. The chain employs TRBV12-3 or TRBV12-4 and TRBJ2-3; D uncertain. The CDR3 sequence is 16 residues long. V lost 3 bases and J 0 bases, leaving 13 bases between the germline ends. The CDR3 protein is CASSLQRQASTDTQYF. The DNA for the CDR3 is TGTGCCAGCAGTTTGCAGAGGCAGGCAAGCACAGATACGCAGTATTTT.

This chain joins TRBV14 and TRBJ2-3, with a tentative D call TRBD2 (6 bases). In germline, CDR1 is SGHDN, CDR2 FVKESK. Trimming shortened V by 4 bases and J by 11 bases, and 19 bases separated the two germline ends. CDR3 length equals 14 residues. CDR3 loop: CASSRYLEGAGQYF. The CDR3 nucleotides read TGTGCCAGCAGCCGCTACTTGGAGGGAGCTGGGCAGTATTTT.